This TCR beta chain was profiled in a study of T cell repertoires in cytomegalovirus infection. This clonotype was recorded a few times. Antigen specificity is unknown. Study-wide results and caveats: Predominance within the ex vivo response was attributable to HLA-C-restricted CMV-specific TCR beta clonotypes.

The germline V gene encodes CDR1 SGHNT and CDR2 YENEEA. CDR3 length: 17 residues. V was clipped by 5 bases and J by 5 bases; unmatched bases: 7. TCRdb independently ran MiXCR on the reads; one entry per CDR3 protein. The sample has 650,000 to 850,000 distinct CDR3 sequences; about 27% are singletons. Sequencing was performed on cultured CD8+ T cells from PBMCs, taken from culture after CMV antigen stimulation. The V and J genes are TRBV11-3 and TRBJ2-1, with 15 bases identical to TRBD2. The receptor was derived from a human donor in good health (CMV status not recorded). Some clones in this sample may be carry-over from other donors' samples. The CDR3 DNA reads TGTGCCAGCAGCGCGGGGACTAGCGGGGGGAAGGACAATGAGCAGTTCTTC. Its protein is CASSAGTSGGKDNEQFF. Looking up the rest from reference TRBV11-3 and TRBJ2-1 gives the full variable domain: EAGVVQSPRYKIIEKKQPVAFWCNPISGHNTLYWYLQNLGQGPELLIRYENEEAVDDSQLPKDRFSAERLKGVDSTLKIQPAELGDSAVYLCASSAGTSGGKDNEQFFGPGTRLTVL.